This T cell receptor (beta chain) was identified during a study of regulatory T cells in long-lasting Graves disease. HTBI primers from iRepertoire and Arm-PCR of CDR3 regions yielded the TCR beta libraries. One entry per CDR3 protein, called by TCRdb with MiXCR from the multiplex PCR reads. Of about 620,000 distinct CDR3 sequences in the sample, less than 20% were seen once. Study outcomes and limitations: Newly diagnosed Graves' patients exceeded persistent ones in TCR diversity.

CDR3 length equals 13 residues. Trimming left V 3 bases short and J 6 bases short, with 8 bases between. Germline values: CDR1 SGHNT, CDR2 YENEEA. There are many counts of this clonotype. What it binds is not known. This sample's time point: newly diagnosed GD, antithyroid drugs for less than 3 months. Following extraction of RNA from PBMCs, that RNA was used to make the TCR library. These sequences were also reported in another study, on T cells in Graves' hyperthyroidism and ophthalmopathy. From that report: Uncontrolled infection, other autoimmune disease, pregnancy or lactation disqualified patients from enrolment.

The chain employs TRBV11-3 and TRBJ2-2; D is undetermined. The sequence derives from a woman younger than 45 with Graves disease. The specimen was peripheral blood mononuclear cells (PBMCs), collected at new diagnosis, from a patient treated with antithyroid drugs. CDR3 sequence reads: CASSFGESGELFF. CDR3 bases: TGTGCCAGCAGCTTCGGAGAGTCCGGGGAGCTGTTTTTT.